This T cell receptor beta chain was captured by sequencing in a study of blood T cell repertoires in COVID-19. Assay: immunoSEQ multiplex PCR; the TCRdb copy retains only in-frame clones and omits some. The top ten hold 1% to 1.5% of the sample, which has 380,000 or so clones, about 90% seen once. Germline CDR1 and CDR2: SGHAT and FQNNGV. Trimming left V 5 bases short and J 5 bases short, with 18 bases between. There are 16 residues in the CDR3. The TCR sequence derives from a man aged 25 to 40 who had recovered from COVID-19. V and J are TRBV11-2 and TRBJ2-2, with D tentatively TRBD2 (6 bases). Sequences were obtained from PBMCs or T cells enriched from blood (not recorded which). The CDR3 spells CASSQESSGGTGELFF. The CDR3 coding sequence is TGTGCCAGCAGCCAAGAATCTTCCGGGGGTACCGGGGAGCTGTTTTTT.